This section outlines one TCR beta chain sequence together with its context. Other DNA sequences in this specimen translate into the identical CDR3. The entry originates in a study of shared clonotypes between healthy human individuals. CD45RO-negative, CCR7-positively selected cells formed the naive CD8 fraction, excluding terminally differentiated effector memory CD45RA+ cells. There were only Caucasian adults among the donors, and all lived in Nashville, Tennessee. The assay was immunoSEQ multiplex PCR, and TCRdb's table has in-frame clones only and misses some. The profile shows 1.5 million to 2.5 million clones, approximately 94% of them singletons. The V end was cut by 6 bases, the J end by 1 base, with 7 bases between. The germline V gene encodes CDR1 MNHEY and CDR2 SVGAGI. This CDR3 spans 13 amino acids.

The chain recombines TRBV6-5 with TRBJ2-1; D remains unclear. Sequencing was carried out using naive CD8+ T cells sorted from blood. This TCR derives from a young man in good health. This chain's CDR3 is CASSLSSYNEQFF. Written as DNA, the CDR3 is TGTGCCAGCAGCCTTTCATCCTACAATGAGCAGTTCTTC.